These 11 T cell receptor beta chains originate from one sample sequenced in a study of cytomegalovirus exposure and HLA in healthy donors. PCR employed 60 Vbeta and 13 Jbeta primers. Assay used: immunoSEQ multiplex PCR; TCRdb lists only in-frame clones, some missing. The repertoire holds 90,000 to 150,000 clones, with more than 65% as singletons. Sequenced: PBMCs. These receptors were obtained from a man aged 35-49 years in good health and CMV-seropositive.

The chain has TRBV6-5 and TRBJ2-7; TRBD1 matches 7 bases. V was clipped by 10 bases and J by 0 bases; unmatched bases: 3. The CDR3 has 12 residues. Germline CDR1 is MNHEY and CDR2 is SVGAGI. This CDR3 is CATQGVSYEQYF. The CDR3 bases are TGTGCCACCCAGGGGGTCTCCTACGAGCAGTACTTC.

The chain carries TRBV2 and TRBJ1-1; TRBD1 is a possible D gene (6 bases). V was shortened by 6 bases and J by 0 bases, with 14 bases between the two germline ends. The CDR3 is 15 amino acids. Germline values: CDR1 SNHLY, CDR2 FYNNEI. DNA for the CDR3: TGTGCCAGCAGGGGGGGGGCAGGGGTGAACACTGAAGCTTTCTTT. It yields the protein CASRGGAGVNTEAFF.

The V and J genes are TRBV2 and TRBJ1-1; the match to TRBD1 covers 10 bases. In germline, CDR1 is SNHLY, CDR2 FYNNEI. The CDR3 covers 15 residues. V lost 6 bases, J lost 6 bases, and 10 bases stayed unmatched. The CDR3 nucleotides are TGTGCCAGCAGGAGGGGGGGGACAGGGGTTGCTGAAGCTTTCTTT. Encoded protein: CASRRGGTGVAEAFF.

The genes are TRBV7-2 and TRBJ1-1; TRBD1 matches at 8 bases. This CDR3 is built from 16 residues. Germline loops: CDR1 SGHTA, CDR2 FQGNSA. J lost 3 bases, V lost 5 bases, and 11 bases had no gene match. The CDR3 DNA sequence: TGTGCCAGCAGCGTGACAGGGGACCTCAGTTACACTGAAGCTTTCTTT. Translating gives CASSVTGDLSYTEAFF.

The chain recombines TRBV5-4 with TRBJ1-1; 11 bases are shared with TRBD1. CDR3 length: 15 amino acids. Germline assignment: CDR1 SGHNT and CDR2 YYREEE (reference sequence). V trimming: 4 bases; J trimming: 5 bases; junction bases outside the gene matches: 7. CDR3 nucleotides: TGTGCCAGCAGCGACCCGGGGACAGGGGGAACTGAAGCTTTCTTT. Translating it yields CASSDPGTGGTEAFF.

This clone was recorded a few times. The J gene is TRBJ1-5, the V gene TRBV5-6; the D is unclear. The CDR3 has 14 amino acids. Trimming pared 2 bases from V and 1 base from J, leaving 7 bases between. Germline V gene sequence: CDR1 SGHDT, CDR2 YYEEEE. This CDR3 is CASSFQASNQPQHF. CDR3 nucleotide sequence: TGTGCCAGCAGCTTTCAGGCGAGCAATCAGCCCCAGCATTTT.

The chain uses TRBV5-1 and TRBJ2-1; 12 nucleotides agree with TRBD2. J gave up 4 bases and V 0 bases, and 14 bases lay outside the gene matches. This CDR3 region has 20 residues. Germline lookup yields CDR1 SGHRS and CDR2 YFSETQ. This CDR3 reads CASSLVAGSSGGASYNEQFF. CDR3 coding DNA: TGCGCCAGCAGCTTGGTCGCAGGATCTAGCGGGGGGGCTTCTTACAATGAGCAGTTCTTC.

The chain links TRBV7-2 to TRBJ1-1, with unresolved D. The CDR3 is 11 amino acids. The V and J ends lost 1 base and 10 bases respectively, with 7 bases between them. Germline loops: CDR1 SGHTA, CDR2 FQGNSA. Here the CDR3 reads CASSLGSIAFF. CDR3 sequence (DNA): TGTGCCAGCAGCTTAGGTAGCATAGCTTTCTTT.

This chain uses TRBV10-3 with TRBJ2-6; TRBD1 agrees at 8 bases. Losses at the gene ends were 4 bases for V and 2 bases for J; bases not matched to a gene: 7. The CDR3 has 17 amino acids. Germline V gives CDR1 ENHRY, CDR2 SYGVKD. The CDR3 here is CAISAGTGRAGANVLTF. In nucleotides, the CDR3 is TGTGCCATCAGTGCCGGGACAGGCCGCGCTGGGGCCAACGTCCTGACTTTC.

The table lists this clone with a count of one. The rearrangement links TRBV5-3 to TRBJ2-2; TRBD1 might be the D (6 bases). TRBV5-3 is classed as an ORF, of uncertain function. V was pared by 1 base and J by 7 bases, with 11 bases between. This CDR3 region has 14 residues. The CDR3, as DNA: TGTGCCAGAAGCTTGAAAACAGGGATCGGGGAGCTGTTTTTT. Amino acid sequence: CARSLKTGIGELFF.

The V call is TRBV28, the J call TRBJ1-5; TRBD1 is a possible D gene (5 bases). The CDR3 is 16 amino acids. Trimming cost V 6 bases and J 2 bases, with 17 bases left between them. Germline CDR1 MDHEN, CDR2 SYDVKM. The CDR3 is CASSWQGRVGNQPQHF. The CDR3 DNA reads as TGTGCCAGCAGCTGGCAGGGTCGAGTGGGCAATCAGCCCCAGCATTTT.